This T cell receptor (beta chain) is from a study of T cells in Graves' hyperthyroidism and ophthalmopathy. Turning to the study itself: Peripheral blood was acquired at first diagnosis, ahead of any therapy whatsoever.

Ten or more counts support this clonotype. V shed 11 bases and J shed 4 bases, with 17 bases lying between them. The CDR3 has 13 residues. Per germline, CDR1 SNHLY and CDR2 FYNNEI. It was RNA transcripts that yielded the amplified TCR beta CDR3 regions. The HTBI primer set served for first-round RT-PCR of the TCR CDR3. MiXCR, applied by TCRdb to the multiplex PCR reads, yields one record per CDR3 protein. The table has 530,000 or so distinct CDR3 sequences, around a quarter seen once. The study left out patients who had uncontrolled infection, other autoimmune disease, pregnancy or lactation. Used for diagnoses were clinical symptoms, serum thyroxine and TRAb, thyroid ultrasound and orbital computed tomography.

The source is a young woman with Graves' ophthalmopathy. This sequence joins TRBV2 and TRBJ1-2, with D hard to call. Sequences were obtained from blood. CDR3 residues: CAVLRSHPYGYTF. In nucleotides, the CDR3 is TGTGCCGTACTCCGATCCCACCCCTATGGCTACACCTTC.